This TCR beta chain appears in the sequencing data of a study of blood T cell repertoires in COVID-19. Per germline, CDR1 MNHEY and CDR2 SVGAGI. The CDR3 consists of 13 residues. V was trimmed by 4 bases and J by 3 bases, leaving 10 bases between them. This table comes from immunoSEQ multiplex PCR, and its TCRdb copy is limited to in-frame clones, with some not included. The data show 200,000 to 300,000 clones, with around 87% seen just once and roughly 2.5% held by the top ten. This chain connects TRBV6-5 to TRBJ2-7; a weak D match, TRBD2 (5 bases). This receptor was identified in a woman in her 50s with acute or convalescent COVID-19. The specimen sequenced was peripheral blood. The CDR3 DNA sequence: TGTGCCAGCAGTTTATGGGAGAACTACGAGCAGTACTTC. Protein: CASSLWENYEQYF.